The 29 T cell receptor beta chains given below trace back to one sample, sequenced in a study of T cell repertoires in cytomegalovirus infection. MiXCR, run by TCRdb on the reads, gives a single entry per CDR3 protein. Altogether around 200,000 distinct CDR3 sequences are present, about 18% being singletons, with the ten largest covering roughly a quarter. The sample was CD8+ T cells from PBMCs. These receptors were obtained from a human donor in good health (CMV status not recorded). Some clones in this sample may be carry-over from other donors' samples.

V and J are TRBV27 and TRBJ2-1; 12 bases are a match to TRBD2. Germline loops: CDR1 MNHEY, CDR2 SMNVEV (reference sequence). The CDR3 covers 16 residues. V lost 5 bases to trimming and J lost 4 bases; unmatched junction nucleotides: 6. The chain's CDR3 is CASSPRLAGEYNEQFF. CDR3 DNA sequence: TGTGCCAGCAGTCCGCGACTAGCGGGGGAGTACAATGAGCAGTTCTTC.

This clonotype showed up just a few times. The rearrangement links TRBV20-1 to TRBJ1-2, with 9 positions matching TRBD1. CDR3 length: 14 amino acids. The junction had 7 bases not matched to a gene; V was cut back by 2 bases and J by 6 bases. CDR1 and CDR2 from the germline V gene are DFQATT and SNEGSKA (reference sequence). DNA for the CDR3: TGCAGTGCTAGACACGGGGACAGGGACCATGGCTACACCTTC. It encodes CSARHGDRDHGYTF.

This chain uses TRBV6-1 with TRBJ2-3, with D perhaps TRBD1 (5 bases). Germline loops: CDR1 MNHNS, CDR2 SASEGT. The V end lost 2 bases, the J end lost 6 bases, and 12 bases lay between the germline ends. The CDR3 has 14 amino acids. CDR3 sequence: CASSESAGWDTQYF. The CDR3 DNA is TGTGCCAGCAGTGAATCGGCAGGGTGGGATACGCAGTATTTT.

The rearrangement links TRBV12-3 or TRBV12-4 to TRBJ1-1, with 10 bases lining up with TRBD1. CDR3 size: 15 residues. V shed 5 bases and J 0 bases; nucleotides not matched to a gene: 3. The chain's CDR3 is CASSRTGGVNTEAFF. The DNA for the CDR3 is TGTGCCAGCAGTCGGACAGGGGGAGTGAACACTGAAGCTTTCTTT.

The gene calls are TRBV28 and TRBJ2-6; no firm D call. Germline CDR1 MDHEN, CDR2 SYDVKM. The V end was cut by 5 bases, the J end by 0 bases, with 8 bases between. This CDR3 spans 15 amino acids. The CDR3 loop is CASSTTASGANVLTF. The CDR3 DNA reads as TGTGCCAGCAGTACGACTGCCTCTGGGGCCAACGTCCTGACTTTC.

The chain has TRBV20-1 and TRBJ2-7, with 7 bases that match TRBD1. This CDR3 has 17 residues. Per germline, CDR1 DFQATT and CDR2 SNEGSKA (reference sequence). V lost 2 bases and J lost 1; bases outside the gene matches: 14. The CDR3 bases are TGCAGTGCTAGACCTATGGGGACAGCAAAGATATCCTACGAGCAGTACTTC. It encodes CSARPMGTAKISYEQYF.

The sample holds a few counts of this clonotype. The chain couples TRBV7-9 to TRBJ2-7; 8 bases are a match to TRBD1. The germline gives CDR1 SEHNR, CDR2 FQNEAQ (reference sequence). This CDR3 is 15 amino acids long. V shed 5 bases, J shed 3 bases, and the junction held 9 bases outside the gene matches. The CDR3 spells CASSPGQGPFYEQYF. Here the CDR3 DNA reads TGTGCCAGCAGCCCTGGACAGGGCCCCTTCTACGAGCAGTACTTC.

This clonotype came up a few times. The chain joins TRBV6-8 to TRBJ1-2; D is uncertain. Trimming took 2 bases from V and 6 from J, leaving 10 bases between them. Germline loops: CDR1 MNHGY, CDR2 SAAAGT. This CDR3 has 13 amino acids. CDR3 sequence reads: CASSYAGWDGYTF. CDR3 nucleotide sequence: TGTGCCAGCAGTTACGCGGGCTGGGATGGCTACACCTTC.

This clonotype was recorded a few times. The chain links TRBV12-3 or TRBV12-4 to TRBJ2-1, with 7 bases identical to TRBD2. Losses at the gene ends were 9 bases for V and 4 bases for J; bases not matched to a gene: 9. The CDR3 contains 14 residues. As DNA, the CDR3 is TGTGCCAGTGGACCCAGCGGGGTATACAATGAGCAGTTCTTC. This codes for CASGPSGVYNEQFF.

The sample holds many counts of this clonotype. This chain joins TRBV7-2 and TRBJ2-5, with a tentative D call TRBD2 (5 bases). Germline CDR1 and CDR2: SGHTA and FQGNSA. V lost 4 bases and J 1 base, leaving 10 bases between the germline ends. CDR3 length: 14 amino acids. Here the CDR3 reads CASSSWRAQETQYF. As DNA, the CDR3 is TGTGCCAGCAGCTCCTGGCGGGCCCAAGAGACCCAGTACTTC. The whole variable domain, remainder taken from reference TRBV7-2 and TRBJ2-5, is GAGVSQSPSNKVTEKGKDVELRCDPISGHTALYWYRQSLGQGLEFLIYFQGNSAPDKSGLPSDRFSAERTGGSVSTLTIQRTQQEDSAVYLCASSSWRAQETQYFGPGTRLLVL.

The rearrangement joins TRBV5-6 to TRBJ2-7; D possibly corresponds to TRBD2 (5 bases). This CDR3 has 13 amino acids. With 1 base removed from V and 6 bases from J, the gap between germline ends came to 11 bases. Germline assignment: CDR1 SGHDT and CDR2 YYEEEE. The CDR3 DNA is TGTGCCAGCAGCTTGTTCTCCGGGGTCGAGCAGTACTTC. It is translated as CASSLFSGVEQYF.

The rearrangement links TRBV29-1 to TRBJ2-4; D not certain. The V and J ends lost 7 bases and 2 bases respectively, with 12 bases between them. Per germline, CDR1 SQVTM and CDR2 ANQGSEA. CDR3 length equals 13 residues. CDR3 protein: CSGAVPSKNIQYF. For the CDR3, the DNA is TGCAGCGGGGCAGTTCCCTCCAAAAACATTCAGTACTTC.

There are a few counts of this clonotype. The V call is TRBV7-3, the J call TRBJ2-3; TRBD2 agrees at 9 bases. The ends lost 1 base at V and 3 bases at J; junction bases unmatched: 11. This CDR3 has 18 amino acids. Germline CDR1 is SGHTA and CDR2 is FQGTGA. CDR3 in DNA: TGTGCCAGCAGCTTAAAGGGCGGGGGGGCCGATTTAACAGATACGCAGTATTTT. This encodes CASSLKGGGADLTDTQYF.

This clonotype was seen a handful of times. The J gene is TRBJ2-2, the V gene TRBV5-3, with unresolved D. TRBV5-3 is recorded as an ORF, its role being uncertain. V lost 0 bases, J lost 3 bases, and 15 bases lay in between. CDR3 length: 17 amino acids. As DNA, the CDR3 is TGTGCCAGAAGCTTGGACGCCCGGGCTCGAGACACCGGGGAGCTGTTTTTT. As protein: CARSLDARARDTGELFF.

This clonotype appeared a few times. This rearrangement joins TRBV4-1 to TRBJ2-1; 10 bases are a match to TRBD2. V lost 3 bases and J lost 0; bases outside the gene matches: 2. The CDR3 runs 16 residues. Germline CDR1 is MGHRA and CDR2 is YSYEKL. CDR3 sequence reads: CASSHSGGSSYNEQFF. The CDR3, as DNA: TGCGCCAGCAGCCATAGCGGGGGGAGCTCCTACAATGAGCAGTTCTTC.

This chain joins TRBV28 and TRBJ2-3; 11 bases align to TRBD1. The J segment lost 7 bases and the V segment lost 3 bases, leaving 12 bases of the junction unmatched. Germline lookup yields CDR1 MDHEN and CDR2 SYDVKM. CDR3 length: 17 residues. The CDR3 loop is CASSFGGTGGMGYTQYF. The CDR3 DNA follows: TGTGCCAGCAGTTTTGGCGGGACAGGGGGAATGGGTTATACGCAGTATTTT.

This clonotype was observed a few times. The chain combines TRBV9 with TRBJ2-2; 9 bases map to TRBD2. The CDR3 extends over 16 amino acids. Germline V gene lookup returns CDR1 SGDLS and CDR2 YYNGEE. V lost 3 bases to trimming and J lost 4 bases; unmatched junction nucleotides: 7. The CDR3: CASSASTGLATGELFF. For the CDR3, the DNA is TGTGCCAGCAGCGCTTCAACGGGACTAGCCACCGGGGAGCTGTTTTTT.

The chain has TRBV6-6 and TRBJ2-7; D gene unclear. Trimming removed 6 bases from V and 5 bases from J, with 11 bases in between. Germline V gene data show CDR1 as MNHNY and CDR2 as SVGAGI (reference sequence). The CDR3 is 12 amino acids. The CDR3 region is CASSPWSHEQYF. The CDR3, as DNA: TGTGCCAGCAGCCCCTGGTCCCACGAGCAGTACTTC.

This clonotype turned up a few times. The DNA for the CDR3 is TGTGCCAGCAGCCCTGAGTACAACATGGACGGCAATTCACCCCTCCACTTT. Translated: CASSPEYNMDGNSPLHF. The chain uses TRBV5-6 and TRBJ1-6; D is undetermined. CDR3 size: 17 residues. V lost 4 bases to trimming and J lost 7 bases, with 21 bases between them. From germline, CDR1 is SGHDT and CDR2 YYEEEE.

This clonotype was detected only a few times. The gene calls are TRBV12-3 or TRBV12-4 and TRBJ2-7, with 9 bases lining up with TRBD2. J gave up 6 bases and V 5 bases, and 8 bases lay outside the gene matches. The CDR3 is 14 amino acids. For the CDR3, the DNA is TGTGCCAGCAGTCAGACTAGCGGTTCGGCCGAGCAGTACTTC. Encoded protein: CASSQTSGSAEQYF.

The CDR3 spells CASSYTLSGGSNQPQHF. The CDR3, as DNA: TGTGCCAGCAGTTATACTCTGTCAGGAGGGAGCAATCAGCCCCAGCATTTT. This chain links TRBV6-2 or TRBV6-3 with TRBJ1-5, with D unclear. The CDR3 runs 17 residues. V lost 3 bases to trimming and J lost 1 base, with 16 bases between them. Germline V CDR1 and CDR2: MNHEY, SVGEGT.

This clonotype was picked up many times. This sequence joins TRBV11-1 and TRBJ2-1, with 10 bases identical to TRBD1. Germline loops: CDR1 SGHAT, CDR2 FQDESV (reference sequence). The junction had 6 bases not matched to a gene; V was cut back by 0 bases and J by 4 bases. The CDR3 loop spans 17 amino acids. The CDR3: CASSLARGQGPYNEQFF. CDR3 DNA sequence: TGTGCCAGCAGCTTAGCGCGGGGACAGGGGCCTTACAATGAGCAGTTCTTC.

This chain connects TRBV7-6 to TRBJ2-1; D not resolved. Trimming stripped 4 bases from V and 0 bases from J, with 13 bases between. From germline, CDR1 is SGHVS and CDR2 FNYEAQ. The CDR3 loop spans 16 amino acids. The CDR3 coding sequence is TGTGCCAGCAGCTCACCACACCTGAGCTCCTACAATGAGCAGTTCTTC. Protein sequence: CASSSPHLSSYNEQFF.

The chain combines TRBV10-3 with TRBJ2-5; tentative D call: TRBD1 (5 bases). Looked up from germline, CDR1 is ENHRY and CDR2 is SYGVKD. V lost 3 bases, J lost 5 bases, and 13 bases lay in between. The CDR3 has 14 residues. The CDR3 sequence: CAISDPRGVETQYF. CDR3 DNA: TGTGCCATCAGTGACCCAAGGGGTGTGGAGACCCAGTACTTC.

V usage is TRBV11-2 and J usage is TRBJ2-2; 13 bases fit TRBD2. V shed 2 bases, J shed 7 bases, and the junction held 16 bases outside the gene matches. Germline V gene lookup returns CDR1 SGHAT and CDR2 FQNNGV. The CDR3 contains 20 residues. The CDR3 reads CASSLSPQVTSGGVVGELFF. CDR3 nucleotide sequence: TGTGCCAGCAGCTTATCCCCCCAAGTTACTAGCGGGGGGGTTGTCGGGGAGCTGTTTTTT.

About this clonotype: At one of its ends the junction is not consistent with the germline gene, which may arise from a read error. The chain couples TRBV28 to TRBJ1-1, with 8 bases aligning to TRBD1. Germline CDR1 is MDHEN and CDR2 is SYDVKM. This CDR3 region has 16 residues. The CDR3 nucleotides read TGTGCCAGAAGTTTTGACAGGGGAGGTTCGAACACTGAAGCTTTCTTT. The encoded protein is CARSFDRGGSNTEAFF.

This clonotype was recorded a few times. Here the CDR3 reads CAISESPTSPEAFF. The CDR3 nucleotides are TGTGCCATCAGTGAGTCCCCGACATCTCCCGAAGCTTTCTTT. The chain has TRBV10-3 and TRBJ1-1; no reliable D call. There are 14 residues in the CDR3. Germline V lookup: CDR1 ENHRY, CDR2 SYGVKD. V dropped 0 bases and J dropped 8 bases, with 13 bases sitting between them.

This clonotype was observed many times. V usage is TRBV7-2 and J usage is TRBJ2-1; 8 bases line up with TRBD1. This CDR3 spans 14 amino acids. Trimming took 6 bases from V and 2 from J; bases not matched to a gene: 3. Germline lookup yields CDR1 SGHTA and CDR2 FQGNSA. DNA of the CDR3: TGTGCCAGCAGTAGGACAGGGCCCTACAATGAGCAGTTCTTC. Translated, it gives CASSRTGPYNEQFF.

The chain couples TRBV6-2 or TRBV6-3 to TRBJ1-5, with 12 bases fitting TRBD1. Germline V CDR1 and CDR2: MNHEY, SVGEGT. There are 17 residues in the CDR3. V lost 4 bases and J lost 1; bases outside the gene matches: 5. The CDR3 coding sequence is TGTGCCAGCAGTTGGGGGACAGGGGGCGTGAGCAATCAGCCCCAGCATTTT. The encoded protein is CASSWGTGGVSNQPQHF.